The 4 T cell receptor beta chains reported below all come from one sample, sequenced in a study of vaccination and CD4 T cells after COVID-19. The treatment is: approximately 10-day PBMC culture with coronavirus spike peptide pools or control peptides (ViraFEST assay). The Oncomine TCR Beta short-read assay was what sequenced the DNA obtained from cultured CD4+ T cells. TCRdb independently ran MiXCR on the PCR reads; one entry per CDR3 protein. Among about 20,000 distinct CDR3 sequences listed, 44% were seen once. Their recognized antigens are unknown. The input for sequencing was CD4+ T cells from blood, cultured in vitro, taken before SARS-CoV-2 vaccination. These receptors were taken from a human donor who had recovered from COVID-19.

The chain links TRBV19 to TRBJ2-3, with TRBD1 matching 8 bases. The germline V gene encodes CDR1 LNHDA and CDR2 SQIVND (reference sequence). The CDR3 has 14 amino acids. V shed 5 bases and J 0 bases; nucleotides not matched to a gene: 1. The CDR3 bases are TGTGCCAGTAGTCAGGGGGCGAGCACAGATACGCAGTATTTT. Its translation: CASSQGASTDTQYF.

The rearrangement joins TRBV7-2 to TRBJ1-6; 7 bases are shared with TRBD1. Per the germline V gene, CDR1 is SGHTA and CDR2 is FQGNSA. The V gene end was trimmed by 5 bases and the J gene end by 6 bases; junction bases not matched to a gene: 16. CDR3 size: 18 residues. In DNA, the CDR3 is TGTGCCAGCAGCCCTTGGGGGGCGATCCAGGGGGGTAATTCACCCCTCCACTTT. It encodes CASSPWGAIQGGNSPLHF.

V usage is TRBV19 and J usage is TRBJ2-7, with 8 bases lining up with TRBD1. The CDR3 has 16 amino acids. Germline V lookup: CDR1 LNHDA, CDR2 SQIVND (reference sequence). V dropped 5 bases and J dropped 1; count of bases not matched to a gene: 10. The CDR3 protein is CASSGEVGTGSYEQYF. In DNA form, the CDR3 reads TGTGCCAGTAGTGGGGAAGTAGGGACAGGTTCCTACGAGCAGTACTTC.

CDR3 DNA sequence: TGTGCCAGCAGCTTTGCTAGCGGGATAGGAGAGACCCAGTACTTC. Protein: CASSFASGIGETQYF. V gene TRBV5-4 combines with J gene TRBJ2-5, with 9 bases matching TRBD2. Unmatched junction bases numbered 6, after V lost 2 bases and J lost 4 bases. The length of the CDR3 is 15 residues. The germline gives CDR1 SGHNT, CDR2 YYREEE (reference sequence).